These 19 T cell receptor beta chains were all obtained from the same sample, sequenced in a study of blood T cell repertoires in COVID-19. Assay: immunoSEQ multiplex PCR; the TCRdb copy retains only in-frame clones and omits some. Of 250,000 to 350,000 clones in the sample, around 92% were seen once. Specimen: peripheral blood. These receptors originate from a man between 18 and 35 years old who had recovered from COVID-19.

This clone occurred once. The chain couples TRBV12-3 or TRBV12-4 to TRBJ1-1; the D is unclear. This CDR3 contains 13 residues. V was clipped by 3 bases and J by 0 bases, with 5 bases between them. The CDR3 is CASSFLLNTEAFF. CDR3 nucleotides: TGTGCCAGCAGTTTCCTCTTGAACACTGAAGCTTTCTTT.

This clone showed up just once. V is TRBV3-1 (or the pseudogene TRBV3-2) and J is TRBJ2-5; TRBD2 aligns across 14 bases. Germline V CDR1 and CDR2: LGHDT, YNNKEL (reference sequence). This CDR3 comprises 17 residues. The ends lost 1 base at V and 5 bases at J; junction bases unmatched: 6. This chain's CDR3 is CASSQGLTSGGEETQYF. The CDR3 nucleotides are TGTGCCAGCAGCCAAGGGCTGACTAGCGGGGGGGAGGAGACCCAGTACTTC.

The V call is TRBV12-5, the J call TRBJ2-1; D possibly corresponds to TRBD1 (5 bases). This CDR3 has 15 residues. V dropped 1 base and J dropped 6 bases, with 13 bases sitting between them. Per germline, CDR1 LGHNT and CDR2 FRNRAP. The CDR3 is CASGLGQGFGNEQFF. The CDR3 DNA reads TGTGCTAGTGGTTTGGGGCAGGGATTTGGCAATGAGCAGTTCTTC.

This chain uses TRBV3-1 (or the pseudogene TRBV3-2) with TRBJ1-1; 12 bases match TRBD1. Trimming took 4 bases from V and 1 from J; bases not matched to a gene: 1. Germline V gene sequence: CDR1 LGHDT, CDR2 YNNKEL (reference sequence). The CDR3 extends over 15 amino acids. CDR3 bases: TGTGCCAGCAGCCCGGGACAGGGGGCGAACACTGAAGCTTTCTTT. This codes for CASSPGQGANTEAFF.

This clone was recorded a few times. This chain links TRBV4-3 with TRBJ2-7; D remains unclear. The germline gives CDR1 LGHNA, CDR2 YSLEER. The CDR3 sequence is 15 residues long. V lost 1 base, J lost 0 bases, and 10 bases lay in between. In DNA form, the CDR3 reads TGCGCCAGCAGCCAAGTTGTGGCAGTCTCCTACGAGCAGTACTTC. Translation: CASSQVVAVSYEQYF.

The CDR3, as DNA: TGTGCCATCAGTCCCGGGACAGGGGAAACCTACGAGCAGTACTTC. Its protein is CAISPGTGETYEQYF. V gene TRBV10-3 combines with J gene TRBJ2-7, with 10 bases lining up with TRBD1. With 5 bases clipped from V and 2 bases from J, the junction kept 6 bases outside the gene matches. The germline V gene encodes CDR1 ENHRY and CDR2 SYGVKD. This CDR3 region has 15 residues.

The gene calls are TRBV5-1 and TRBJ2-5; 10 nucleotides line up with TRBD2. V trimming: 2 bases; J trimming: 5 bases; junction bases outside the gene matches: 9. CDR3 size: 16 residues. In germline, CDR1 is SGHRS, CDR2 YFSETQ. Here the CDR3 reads CASSFEASGSSETQYF. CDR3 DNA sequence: TGCGCCAGCAGCTTTGAGGCTAGCGGGAGTTCCGAGACCCAGTACTTC.

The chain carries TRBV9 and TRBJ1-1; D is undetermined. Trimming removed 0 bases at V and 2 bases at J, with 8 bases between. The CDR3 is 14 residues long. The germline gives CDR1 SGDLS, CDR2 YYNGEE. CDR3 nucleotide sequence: TGTGCCAGCAGCGTAGACAGTACTAACACTGAAGCTTTCTTT. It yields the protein CASSVDSTNTEAFF.

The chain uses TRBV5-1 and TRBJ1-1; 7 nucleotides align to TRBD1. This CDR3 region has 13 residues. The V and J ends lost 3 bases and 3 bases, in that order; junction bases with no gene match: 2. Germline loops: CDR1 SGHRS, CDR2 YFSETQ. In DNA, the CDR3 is TGCGCCAGCAGCTACACAGGGGACACTGAAGCTTTCTTT. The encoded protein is CASSYTGDTEAFF. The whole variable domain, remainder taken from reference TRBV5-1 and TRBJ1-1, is KAGVTQTPRYLIKTRGQQVTLSCSPISGHRSVSWYQQTPGQGLQFLFEYFSETQRNKGNFPGRFSGRQFSNSRSEMNVSTLELGDSALYLCASSYTGDTEAFFGQGTRLTVV.

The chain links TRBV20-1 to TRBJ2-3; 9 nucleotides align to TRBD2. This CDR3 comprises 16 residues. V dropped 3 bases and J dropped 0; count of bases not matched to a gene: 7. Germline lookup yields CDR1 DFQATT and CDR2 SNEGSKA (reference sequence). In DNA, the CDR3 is TGCAGTGCTAGTGGTACTAGCGGGCGAAGCACAGATACGCAGTATTTT. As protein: CSASGTSGRSTDTQYF.

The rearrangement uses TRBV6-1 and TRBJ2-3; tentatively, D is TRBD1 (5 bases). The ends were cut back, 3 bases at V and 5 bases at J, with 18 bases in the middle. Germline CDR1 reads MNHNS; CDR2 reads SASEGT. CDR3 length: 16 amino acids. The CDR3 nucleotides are TGTGCCAGCAGTGATTTGGGGCTCACGGGTGGAGATACGCAGTATTTT. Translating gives CASSDLGLTGGDTQYF.

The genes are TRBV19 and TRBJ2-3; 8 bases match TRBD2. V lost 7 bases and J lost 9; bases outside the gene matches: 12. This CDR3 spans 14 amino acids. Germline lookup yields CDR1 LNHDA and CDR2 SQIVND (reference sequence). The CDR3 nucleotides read TGTGCCAGTACCCCATCCGGGACTAGGAGAACGCAGTATTTT. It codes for CASTPSGTRRTQYF.

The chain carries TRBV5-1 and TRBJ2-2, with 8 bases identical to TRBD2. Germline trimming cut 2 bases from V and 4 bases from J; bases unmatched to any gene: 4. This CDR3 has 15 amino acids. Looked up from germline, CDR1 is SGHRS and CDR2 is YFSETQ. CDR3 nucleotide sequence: TGCGCCAGCAGCTTCGAGCGGGAGACCACCGGGGAGCTGTTTTTT. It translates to CASSFERETTGELFF. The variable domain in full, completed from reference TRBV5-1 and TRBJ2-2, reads KAGVTQTPRYLIKTRGQQVTLSCSPISGHRSVSWYQQTPGQGLQFLFEYFSETQRNKGNFPGRFSGRQFSNSRSEMNVSTLELGDSALYLCASSFERETTGELFFGEGSRLTVL.

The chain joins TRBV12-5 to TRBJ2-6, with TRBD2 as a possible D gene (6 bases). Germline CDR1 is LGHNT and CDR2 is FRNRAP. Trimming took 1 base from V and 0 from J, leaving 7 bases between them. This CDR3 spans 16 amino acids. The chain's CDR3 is CASGLGAGSGANVLTF. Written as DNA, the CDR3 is TGTGCTAGTGGTTTGGGAGCGGGCTCTGGGGCCAACGTCCTGACTTTC.

CDR3 DNA sequence: TGTGCCAGCAGTTACTCGGAACGCGGCGGAACTGAAGCTTTCTTT. Protein product: CASSYSERGGTEAFF. The rearrangement uses TRBV6-5 and TRBJ1-1; D uncertain. CDR3 length equals 15 residues. Germline V gene lookup returns CDR1 MNHEY and CDR2 SVGAGI. V was shortened by 0 bases and J by 5 bases, with 13 bases between the two germline ends.

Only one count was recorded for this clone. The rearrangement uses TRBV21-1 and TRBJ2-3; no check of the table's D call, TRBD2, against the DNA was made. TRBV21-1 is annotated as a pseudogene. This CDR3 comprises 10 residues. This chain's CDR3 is CARLMDTQYF. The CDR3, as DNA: TGTGCCCGGTTAATGGATACGCAGTATTTT.

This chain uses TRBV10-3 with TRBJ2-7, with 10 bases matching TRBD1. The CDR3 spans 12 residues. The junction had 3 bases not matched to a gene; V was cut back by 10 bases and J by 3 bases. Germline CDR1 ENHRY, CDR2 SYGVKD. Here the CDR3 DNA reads TGTGCCACCGGACAGGGGGTCTACGAGCAGTACTTC. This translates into CATGQGVYEQYF.

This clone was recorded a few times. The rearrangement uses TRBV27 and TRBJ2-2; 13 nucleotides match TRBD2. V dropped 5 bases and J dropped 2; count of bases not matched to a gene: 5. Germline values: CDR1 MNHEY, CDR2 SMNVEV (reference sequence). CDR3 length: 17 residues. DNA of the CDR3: TGTGCCAGCAGTCCCGGACTAGCGGGAGCTAACACCGGGGAGCTGTTTTTT. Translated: CASSPGLAGANTGELFF.

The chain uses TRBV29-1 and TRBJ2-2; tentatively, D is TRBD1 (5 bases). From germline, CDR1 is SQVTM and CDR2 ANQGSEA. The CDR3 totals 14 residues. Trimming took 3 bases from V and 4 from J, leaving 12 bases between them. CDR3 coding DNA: TGCAGCGTTGACGCGGCAGGGTCCACCGGGGAGCTGTTTTTT. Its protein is CSVDAAGSTGELFF.